This T cell receptor beta chain was recorded in a study of blood T cells in healthy people across ages. A J-beta primer mix and a sample-barcoded 5' primer were used in a second PCR of roughly 7 to 12 cycles. There were at least 3 million CDR3-containing paired-end reads obtained from each sample. TCRdb re-derived calls from the 5' RACE reads in MiXCR, one entry per CDR3 protein. The data contain some 900,000 distinct CDR3 sequences, more than 25% of them singletons. General study points: The unknown donor CMV status may have confounded expanded clonotype changes. Compared with aged donors, long-lived donors showed fewer expanded clones, suggesting selection. It was not possible, with unsorted PBMCs, to conclusively compare naive and antigen-experienced cells.

This CDR3 comprises 15 residues. V was trimmed by 7 bases and J by 0 bases, leaving 14 bases between them. Turning to this clonotype: The antigen remains unidentified. A read error may explain this, as a much larger clone is one base away.

The sequence derives from a woman of 80 years or more in good health. The genes are TRBV12-3 or TRBV12-4 and TRBJ2-3; no clear D gene. The sample was blood. DNA for the CDR3: TGTGCCAGCAACCCCAGTCGGGTGAGCACAGATACGCAGTATTTT. Its translation: CASNPSRVSTDTQYF.